The 20 T cell receptor beta chains in this list originate from one sample, sequenced in a study of T-cell memory formation after mild COVID-19. From the 5' RACE reads, TCRdb called clonotypes with MiXCR, one entry per CDR3 protein. The table shows about 560,000 distinct CDR3 sequences, with roughly 21% occurring only once. The sample taken for sequencing was PBMCs or a T cell subset sorted from them (not recorded which). Receptors were obtained from an adult woman who had mild COVID-19 (a few samples of this study predate the infection). Cell type and time point are not known.

The J gene is TRBJ1-4, the V gene TRBV15; the D gene is possibly TRBD1 (6 bases). Germline CDR1 is LNHNV and CDR2 is YYDKDF (reference sequence). The V and J ends lost 2 bases and 8 bases respectively, with 21 bases between them. This CDR3 contains 17 residues. The CDR3 nucleotides are TGTGCCACCAGCAGAATTCCCCACAGGGACATACGGGAAAAACTGTTTTTT. Translating it yields CATSRIPHRDIREKLFF.

This chain connects TRBV27 to TRBJ2-3; a weak D match, TRBD1 (6 bases). Germline values: CDR1 MNHEY, CDR2 SMNVEV (reference sequence). V lost 2 bases and J lost 1, with 10 bases in between. The CDR3 totals 15 residues. DNA for the CDR3: TGTGCCAGCAGTTTACAACCAGGGGGCACAGATACGCAGTATTTT. Its protein is CASSLQPGGTDTQYF.

This clonotype has just a few counts. The chain has TRBV11-3 and TRBJ2-3; D is possibly TRBD2 (6 bases). V was trimmed by 0 bases and J by 3 bases, leaving 10 bases between them. The CDR3 length is 15 residues. The V gene's germline CDR1 is SGHNT and CDR2 YENEEA. The CDR3 DNA is TGTGCCAGCAGCTTAGAGAGCGGGCCAACAGATACGCAGTATTTT. Its translation is CASSLESGPTDTQYF.

The rearrangement links TRBV4-3 to TRBJ2-2, with 7 bases aligning to TRBD1. Germline loops: CDR1 LGHNA, CDR2 YSLEER. This CDR3 is 15 amino acids long. Trimming at V came to 0 bases and at J to 4 bases, leaving 2 bases not matched to a gene. The CDR3 nucleotides read TGCGCCAGCAGCCAAGAGCCAGGGGGCACCGGGGAGCTGTTTTTT. It encodes CASSQEPGGTGELFF.

V is TRBV4-1 and J is TRBJ2-7; 8 bases match TRBD2. In germline, CDR1 is MGHRA, CDR2 YSYEKL. Germline trimming cut 1 base from V and 0 bases from J; bases unmatched to any gene: 2. The CDR3 spans 15 residues. The CDR3 region is CASSQGSGGSYEQYF. DNA for the CDR3: TGCGCCAGCAGCCAAGGGAGCGGGGGCTCCTACGAGCAGTACTTC.

The chain links TRBV7-6 to TRBJ2-3; no clear D gene. This CDR3 spans 15 amino acids. CDR1 and CDR2 from the germline V gene are SGHVS and FNYEAQ. Trimming left V 1 base short and J 1 base short, with 9 bases between. CDR3 in amino acids: CASSLEVAGTDTQYF. In DNA form, the CDR3 reads TGTGCCAGCAGCTTAGAGGTGGCAGGCACAGATACGCAGTATTTT.

This chain connects TRBV4-3 to TRBJ2-3, with D hard to call. V was cut by 1 base and J by 3 bases, with 14 bases left in between. Germline V gene sequence: CDR1 LGHNA, CDR2 YSLEER. This CDR3 comprises 16 residues. CDR3 in DNA: TGCGCCAGCAGCCAAGGCCCCAGTTCGATAACAGATACGCAGTATTTT. It codes for CASSQGPSSITDTQYF.

This clonotype was counted between two and nine times. The chain uses TRBV10-3 and TRBJ2-1; 11 positions match TRBD2. The CDR3 totals 16 residues. Per germline, CDR1 ENHRY and CDR2 SYGVKD. V lost 4 bases and J lost 5; bases outside the gene matches: 7. The CDR3 loop is CAISASGRPDHNEQFF. The CDR3 nucleotides are TGTGCCATCAGTGCTAGCGGGAGGCCGGACCACAATGAGCAGTTCTTC.

This chain links TRBV3-1 with TRBJ2-1; D perhaps matches TRBD2 (5 bases). Germline V gives CDR1 LGHDT, CDR2 YNNKEL (reference sequence). This CDR3 is built from 12 residues. Trimming took 0 bases from V and 13 from J, leaving 10 bases between them. This chain's CDR3 is CASSQDRAGQFF. DNA of the CDR3: TGTGCCAGCAGCCAAGACCGGGCGGGTCAGTTCTTC.

The V call is TRBV2, the J call TRBJ1-5; the D is unclear. The germline CDR1 and CDR2 sequences are SNHLY and FYNNEI. The CDR3 length is 12 residues. Trimming stripped 6 bases from V and 8 bases from J, with 11 bases between. The CDR3 sequence is CASSVDGEPQHF. CDR3 sequence (DNA): TGTGCCAGCAGCGTGGACGGAGAGCCCCAGCATTTT.

This clonotype was seen only a few times. The chain is built from TRBV6-5 and TRBJ2-7, with 11 positions matching TRBD2. Germline V gene data show CDR1 as MNHEY and CDR2 as SVGAGI. The CDR3 consists of 19 residues. Trimming cost V 4 bases and J 5 bases; bases outside gene matches: 19. The CDR3 here is CASSLRQSLLAGGPHEQYF. For the CDR3, the DNA is TGTGCCAGCAGTTTAAGACAGTCTCTCTTAGCGGGGGGGCCCCACGAGCAGTACTTC.

This clonotype was recorded many times. The V and J genes are TRBV7-6 and TRBJ2-6, with a tentative D call TRBD1 (5 bases). This CDR3 spans 14 amino acids. V was cut by 10 bases and J by 2 bases, with 12 bases left in between. The germline CDR1 and CDR2 sequences are SGHVS and FNYEAQ. Written as DNA, the CDR3 is TGTGCCATCCAGGGCTCCCCTGGGGCCAACGTCCTGACTTTC. Translating gives CAIQGSPGANVLTF.

This clonotype appeared a few times. The chain employs TRBV27 and TRBJ2-1; TRBD2 aligns across 7 bases. V gave up 0 bases and J gave up 3 bases; unmatched junction bases: 11. The CDR3 consists of 18 residues. The germline V gene encodes CDR1 MNHEY and CDR2 SMNVEV (reference sequence). CDR3 in DNA: TGTGCCAGCAGTTTATCCGCCCCTACTAGCGCCTACTACAATGAGCAGTTCTTC. Its protein is CASSLSAPTSAYYNEQFF.

The rearrangement uses TRBV27 and TRBJ1-6, with D possibly TRBD1 on 5 matching bases. The V gene's germline CDR1 is MNHEY and CDR2 SMNVEV (reference sequence). The CDR3 totals 17 residues. V was pared by 6 bases and J by 5 bases, with 20 bases between. CDR3: CASSRTQGRVDNSPLHF. The CDR3 DNA sequence: TGTGCCAGCAGCCGAACTCAGGGCCGGGTGGATAATTCACCCCTCCACTTT.

This CDR3 is CASSPLTSQGSWGYTF. CDR3 DNA: TGTGCCAGCAGCCCCCTTACCTCACAGGGTTCATGGGGCTACACCTTC. The V and J genes are TRBV7-2 and TRBJ1-2, with a tentative D call TRBD1 (6 bases). Germline V gene sequence: CDR1 SGHTA, CDR2 FQGNSA. The V end lost 5 bases, the J end lost 8 bases, and 24 bases lay between the germline ends. The CDR3 sequence is 16 residues long.

CDR3 sequence (DNA): TGTGCCAGCAGCTCTTTAGCGGGACGCTACAATGAGCAGTTCTTC. The encoded protein is CASSSLAGRYNEQFF. The chain links TRBV7-3 to TRBJ2-1, with 8 bases that match TRBD2. Germline V CDR1 and CDR2: SGHTA, FQGTGA. This CDR3 comprises 15 residues. The ends lost 4 bases at V and 3 bases at J; junction bases unmatched: 5. Filled out from reference TRBV7-3 and TRBJ2-1, the complete variable domain reads GAGVSQTPSNKVTEKGKYVELRCDPISGHTALYWYRQSLGQGPEFLIYFQGTGAADDSGLPNDRFFAVRPEGSVSTLKIQRTERGDSAVYLCASSSLAGRYNEQFFGPGTRLTVL.

The genes are TRBV11-3 and TRBJ2-5; D ambiguous. Looked up from germline, CDR1 is SGHNT and CDR2 is YENEEA. Trimming took 3 bases from V and 5 from J, leaving 19 bases between them. This CDR3 is 16 amino acids long. CDR3 residues: CASSFGVGVIGETQYF. The CDR3 DNA is TGTGCCAGCAGCTTTGGAGTCGGAGTCATCGGCGAGACCCAGTACTTC.

The chain uses TRBV15 and TRBJ1-1; perhaps TRBD1 as D (6 bases). This CDR3 spans 15 amino acids. Germline CDR1 LNHNV, CDR2 YYDKDF (reference sequence). V was clipped by 1 base and J by 4 bases, with 13 bases between them. The CDR3 sequence is CATSRVSVGATEAFF. The CDR3 DNA reads as TGTGCCACCAGCAGAGTTAGTGTGGGGGCCACTGAAGCTTTCTTT.

The J gene is TRBJ1-1, the V gene TRBV20-1, with D uncertain. The CDR3 contains 12 residues. With 4 bases removed from V and 7 bases from J, the gap between germline ends came to 13 bases. Looked up from germline, CDR1 is DFQATT and CDR2 is SNEGSKA (reference sequence). This chain's CDR3 is CSAIPVRVEAFF. CDR3 bases: TGCAGTGCTATCCCGGTGAGAGTTGAAGCTTTCTTT.

A single count supports this clonotype. This chain links TRBV20-1 with TRBJ1-2, with D possibly TRBD1 on 5 matching bases. Germline loops: CDR1 DFQATT, CDR2 SNEGSKA (reference sequence). V lost 6 bases, J lost 7 bases, and 18 bases lay in between. The CDR3 is 13 amino acids. CDR3 loop: CSAPTGVWGGYTF. As DNA, the CDR3 is TGCAGTGCCCCCACGGGGGTTTGGGGTGGCTACACCTTC.